This T cell receptor (beta chain) was profiled in a study of cytomegalovirus exposure and HLA in healthy donors. Broader study findings: TCR beta V- and J-gene trimming, according to a later analysis, was linked to a missense DCLRE1C variant. It was reportedly the case that the classifier diagnosed cytomegalovirus status with high specificity and sensitivity.

In the PCR, 60 Vbeta and 13 Jbeta primers were used. The repertoire was sequenced with immunoSEQ multiplex PCR; TCRdb's copy has only in-frame clones and lacks some. This sample's table has 60,000 to 80,000 clones. This CDR3 is built from 15 residues. Germline V lookup: CDR1 SGDLS, CDR2 YYNGEE. The V and J ends lost 0 bases and 5 bases, in that order; junction bases with no gene match: 4. A note on this clone: Antigen: not known.

This sequence was found in a boy between 5 and 17 years old in good health and CMV-seronegative. Sequenced sample: PBMCs. The chain uses TRBV9 and TRBJ2-1, with TRBD2 matching over 8 bases. The CDR3 is CASSVGSGNDNEQFF. As DNA, the CDR3 is TGTGCCAGCAGCGTAGGTAGCGGGAACGACAATGAGCAGTTCTTC.